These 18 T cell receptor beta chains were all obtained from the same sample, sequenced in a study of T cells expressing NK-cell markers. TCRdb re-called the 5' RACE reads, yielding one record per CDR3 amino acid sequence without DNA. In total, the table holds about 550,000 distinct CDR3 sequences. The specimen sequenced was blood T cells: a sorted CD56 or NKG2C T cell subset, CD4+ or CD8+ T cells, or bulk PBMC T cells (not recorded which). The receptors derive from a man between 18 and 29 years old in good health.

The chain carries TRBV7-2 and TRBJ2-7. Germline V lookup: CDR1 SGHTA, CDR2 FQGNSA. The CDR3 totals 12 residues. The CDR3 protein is CASSHASGEQYF.

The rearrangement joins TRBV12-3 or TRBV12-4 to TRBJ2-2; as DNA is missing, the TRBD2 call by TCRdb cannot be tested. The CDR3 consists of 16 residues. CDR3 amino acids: CASSTSAGSDTGELFF.

This CDR3 is CASSPPHGGTYEQYF. The genes are TRBV18 and TRBJ2-7; the TCRdb call, TRBD1, lacks DNA for checking. CDR1 KGHSH and CDR2 LQKENI come from the germline V gene. The CDR3 contains 15 residues.

Here the CDR3 reads CSGQTGTTFGNTIYF. The chain uses TRBV29-1 and TRBJ1-3; TCRdb's D gene call, TRBD1, goes unchecked for lack of DNA. Germline-derived CDR1 and CDR2 are SQVTM and ANQGSEA. The CDR3 has 15 amino acids.

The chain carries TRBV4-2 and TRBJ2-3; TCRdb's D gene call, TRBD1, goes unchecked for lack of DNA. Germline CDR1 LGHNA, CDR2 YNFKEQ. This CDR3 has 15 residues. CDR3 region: CASSQGSPDTDTQYF.

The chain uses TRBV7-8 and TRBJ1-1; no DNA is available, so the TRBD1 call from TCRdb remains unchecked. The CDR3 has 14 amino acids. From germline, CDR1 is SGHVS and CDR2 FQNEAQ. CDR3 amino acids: CASRGYMDSHEAFF.

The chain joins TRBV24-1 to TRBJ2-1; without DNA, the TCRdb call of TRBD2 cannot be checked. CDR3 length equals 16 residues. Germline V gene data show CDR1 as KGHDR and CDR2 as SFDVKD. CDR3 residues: CATSDSRQGNNNEQFF.

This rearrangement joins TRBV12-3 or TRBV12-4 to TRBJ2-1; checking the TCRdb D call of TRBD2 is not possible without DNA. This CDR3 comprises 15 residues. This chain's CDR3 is CASSPGDLGLNEQFF.

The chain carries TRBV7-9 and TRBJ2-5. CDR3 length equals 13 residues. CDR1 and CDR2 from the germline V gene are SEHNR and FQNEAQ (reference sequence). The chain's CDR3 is CASSLTLQETQYF.

CDR3 sequence reads: CASSRAGTGGMGSPLHF. The chain joins TRBV6-5 to TRBJ1-6; the TCRdb call, TRBD1, lacks DNA for checking. Germline V gene lookup returns CDR1 MNHEY and CDR2 SVGAGI. CDR3 length: 17 residues.

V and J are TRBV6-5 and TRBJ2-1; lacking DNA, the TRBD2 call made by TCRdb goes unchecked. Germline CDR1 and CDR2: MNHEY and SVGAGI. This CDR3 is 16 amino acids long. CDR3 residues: CASTDKPQREWYEQFF.

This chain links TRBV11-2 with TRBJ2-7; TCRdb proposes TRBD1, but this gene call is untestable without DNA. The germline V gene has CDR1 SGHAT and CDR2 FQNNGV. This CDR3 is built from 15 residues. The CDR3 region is CASSLPGQGFYEQYF.

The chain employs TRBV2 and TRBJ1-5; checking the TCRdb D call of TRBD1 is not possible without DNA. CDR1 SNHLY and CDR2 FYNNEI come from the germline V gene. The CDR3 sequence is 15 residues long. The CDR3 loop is CASSDVGDGNQPQHF.

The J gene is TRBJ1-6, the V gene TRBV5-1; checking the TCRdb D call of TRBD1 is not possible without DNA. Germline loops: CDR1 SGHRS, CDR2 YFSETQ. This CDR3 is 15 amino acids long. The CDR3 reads CASTWGTGRSGLLHF.

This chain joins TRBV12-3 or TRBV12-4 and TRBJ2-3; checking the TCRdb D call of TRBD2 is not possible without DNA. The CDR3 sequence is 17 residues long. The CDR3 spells CASRHTLGLARTDTQYF.

CDR3 protein: CASTGTSGAYEQYF. The J gene is TRBJ2-7, the V gene TRBV27; TCRdb indicates TRBD2, and absent DNA this call remains unverified. Germline CDR1 MNHEY, CDR2 SMNVEV (reference sequence). This CDR3 region has 14 residues.

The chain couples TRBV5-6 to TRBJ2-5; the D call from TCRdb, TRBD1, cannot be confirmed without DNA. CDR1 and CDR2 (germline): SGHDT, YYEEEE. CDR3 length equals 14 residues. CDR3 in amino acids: CASNGQGYQETQYF.

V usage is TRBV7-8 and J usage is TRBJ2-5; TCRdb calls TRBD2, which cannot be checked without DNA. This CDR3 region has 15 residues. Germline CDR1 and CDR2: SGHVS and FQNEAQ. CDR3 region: CATQPGGRAGETQYF.